These T cell receptor beta chains were read from a single sample in a study of shared clonotypes between healthy human individuals. This table comes from immunoSEQ multiplex PCR, and its TCRdb copy is limited to in-frame clones, with some not included. The data hold 2 million to 2.5 million clones, with under 95% observed a single time. Sequencing was done on a sample of naive CD8+ T cells from PBMCs. The origin of the receptors is a man aged 18 to 30 in good health. Some clones in this sample may be carry-over from other donors' samples. Both conserved end residues are part of each CDR3. A D gene is named only where the DNA matches it firmly.

D gene,V gene,CDR3 protein
-,TRBV11-2,CASSLASGSTDTQYF
-,TRBV7-9,CASTGQNGGYTF
-,TRBV27,CASSSLDRNQPQHF
-,TRBV15,CATSRDRQQYHEQYF
-,TRBV4-1,CASSYRAGAYEQYF
TRBD2,TRBV7-2,CASSSIAGAAPETQYF
-,TRBV28,CASSFGGVGANVLTF
TRBD2,TRBV5-4,CASSPGLAGRSTDTQYF
TRBD2,TRBV4-1,CASSQAPGREGPGELFF
-,TRBV7-6,CANSLGGHSYEQYF
-,TRBV7-2,CASSLEGHGTDTQYF
TRBD1,TRBV6-6,CASSYSTGTAYEQYF
-,TRBV27,CASSLLDNNYGYTF
-,TRBV9,CASSALTGQGDSQYF
TRBD1,TRBV6-6,CASSTEQGAVGYTF
-,TRBV30,CAWSDGTQYF
-,TRBV28,CASSPQRGNSYEQYF
-,TRBV9,CASSVEGATTPSEQFF
TRBD2,TRBV13,CASSLPPGGGDTQYF
-,TRBV6-1,CASSELTGIHFTDTQYF
TRBD1,TRBV19,CASRHLGTDAGNTEAFF
TRBD2,TRBV9,CASSASGKRELGEQYF
-,TRBV5-1,CASSSDDEQFF
TRBD1,TRBV27,CASSQGAGVQPQHF
-,TRBV6-5,CASTSIWMNTEAFF
-,TRBV25-1,CASSDDWGTHEQYF
-,TRBV28,CASRSGTPYNEQFF
TRBD2,TRBV19,CASSFPGGSYYEQYF
-,TRBV27,CASSYSSNQPQHF
-,TRBV27,CASSTGPTYEQYF
-,TRBV7-9,CASSFGGQETQYF
-,TRBV5-8,CASSSYGARLTEAFF
-,TRBV27,CASSSVRPSTDTQYF
-,TRBV11-2,CASSLEGESADTQYF
TRBD2,TRBV28,CASSSSVGGRTSGANVLTF
TRBD2,TRBV7-2,CASSSGLAEHTDTQYF
TRBD1,TRBV5-1,CASSFVGQVYEQYF
-,TRBV28,CASSFPTNQPQHF
-,TRBV7-9,CASSLAGVRDTQYF
TRBD1,TRBV11-3,CASHGTGYGYTF
TRBD2,TRBV2,CASSEGFSGRGLNEQFF
-,TRBV9,CASSVGGAQSTSPLHF
-,TRBV19,CASNVRDFNQPQHF
-,TRBV21-1,CASPQGIQETQYF
TRBD1,TRBV25-1,CASSAHYRTGSHEQYF